These 20 T cell receptor beta chains share one sample of origin, sequenced in a study of shared clonotypes between healthy human individuals (dated by TCRdb to the early 2020s). Library method: the immunoSEQ multiplex PCR assay. TCRdb stores this immuneACCESS table with in-frame sequences only. Part of the clones is absent; in the studies checked, under half of the shortfall reflects unresolved V genes, and no reason is known for the rest. The sample table shows some 2,000,000 clones, and 85% to 95% are seen once. Of the sample, 0.13% falls within the top ten clones. The sequenced sample consisted of naive CD4+ T cells sorted from blood. The cell subset or site label corresponds to: CD45RA+ positively selected. The source is a man younger than 35 in good health.

This rearrangement joins TRBV10-1 to TRBJ2-3; 8 bases align to TRBD1. The germline CDR1 and CDR2 sequences are WNHNN and SYGVQD (reference sequence). The CDR3 covers 15 residues. Germline trimming cut 3 bases from V and 3 bases from J; bases unmatched to any gene: 5. The CDR3 region has the DNA TGCGCCAGCAGTGACTCAAGACAGGGGACAGATACGCAGTATTTT. This gives the protein CASSDSRQGTDTQYF.

This chain links TRBV7-2 with TRBJ1-3, with D possibly matching TRBD1 (5 bases). Germline loops: CDR1 SGHTA, CDR2 FQGNSA. Trimming took off 1 base at V and 2 bases at J, with 9 bases between the two ends. CDR3 length equals 15 residues. The CDR3: CASSLDTRAGNTIYF. Written as DNA, the CDR3 is TGTGCCAGCAGCTTAGACACCAGGGCTGGAAACACCATATATTTT.

This chain links TRBV4-1 with TRBJ1-2; D gene unclear. Germline assignment: CDR1 MGHRA and CDR2 YSYEKL. V lost 5 bases, J lost 3 bases, and 13 bases lay in between. The CDR3 has 14 amino acids. The CDR3 sequence is CASSSGWLDYGYTF. The DNA for the CDR3 is TGCGCCAGCAGCTCAGGTTGGTTGGACTATGGCTACACCTTC.

V gene TRBV19 combines with J gene TRBJ2-7, with unresolved D. The V gene's germline CDR1 is LNHDA and CDR2 SQIVND (reference sequence). Trimming took off 4 bases at V and 0 bases at J, with 7 bases between the two ends. The CDR3 is made up of 13 amino acids. The CDR3 DNA reads as TGTGCCAGTAGTAATACGCTCTCCTACGAGCAGTACTTC. Amino acids: CASSNTLSYEQYF.

The rearrangement joins TRBV5-1 to TRBJ2-5; 11 positions match TRBD2. Germline loops: CDR1 SGHRS, CDR2 YFSETQ. Trimming removed 3 bases from V and 7 bases from J; junction bases left unmatched: 23. This CDR3 is built from 20 residues. CDR3 sequence (DNA): TGCGCCAGCAGCTCCATAGGAGTACGGGAACCGACTAGCGGGGTAGGGACCCAGTACTTC. Translation gives CASSSIGVREPTSGVGTQYF.

The J gene is TRBJ2-7, the V gene TRBV28; D may be TRBD1 (6 bases). The germline CDR1 and CDR2 sequences are MDHEN and SYDVKM. The length of the CDR3 is 13 residues. The V and J ends lost 3 bases and 4 bases respectively, with 10 bases between them. The CDR3 here is CASSLDTGYEQYF. In DNA, the CDR3 is TGTGCCAGCAGTTTGGATACAGGGTACGAGCAGTACTTC.

V and J are TRBV18 and TRBJ2-2; TRBD2 aligns across 12 bases. There are 18 residues in the CDR3. Germline V gene sequence: CDR1 KGHSH, CDR2 LQKENI. V lost 0 bases to trimming and J lost 0 bases; unmatched junction nucleotides: 2. The CDR3 DNA reads as TGTGCCAGCTCACCACCGCTAGCGGGAGGGCCGAACACCGGGGAGCTGTTTTTT. Translated, it gives CASSPPLAGGPNTGELFF.

The chain uses TRBV27 and TRBJ2-1; TRBD1 matches 8 bases. The CDR3 is 15 residues long. J gave up 3 bases and V 6 bases, and 7 bases lay outside the gene matches. Germline V gives CDR1 MNHEY, CDR2 SMNVEV (reference sequence). The CDR3 bases are TGTGCCAGCAGAACCCAGGGGGCGGTCTACAATGAGCAGTTCTTC. It encodes CASRTQGAVYNEQFF.

This chain uses TRBV30 with TRBJ1-1; possible D gene TRBD1, 5 bases. The germline CDR1 and CDR2 sequences are GTSNPN and SVGIG (reference sequence). V was trimmed by 1 base and J by 5 bases, leaving 11 bases between them. The length of the CDR3 is 13 residues. CDR3 sequence (DNA): TGTGCCTGGAGTGAGCAGGGAGTAACTGAAGCTTTCTTT. Its protein product is CAWSEQGVTEAFF.

About this clone: This sample includes further DNA sequences coding for the same CDR3. The chain carries TRBV5-1 and TRBJ1-4; 7 nucleotides agree with TRBD1. This CDR3 comprises 14 residues. Germline values: CDR1 SGHRS, CDR2 YFSETQ. V gave up 0 bases and J gave up 8 bases; unmatched junction bases: 4. CDR3 sequence: CASSLGQGGEKLFF. The CDR3 region has the DNA TGCGCCAGCAGCTTGGGACAGGGTGGCGAAAAACTGTTTTTT.

The V and J genes are TRBV9 and TRBJ2-3; 8 bases are a match to TRBD1. Trimming at V came to 2 bases and at J to 8 bases, leaving 13 bases not matched to a gene. CDR3 size: 16 residues. Germline CDR1 is SGDLS and CDR2 is YYNGEE. The CDR3 loop is CASSVGGQGAFATQYF. In nucleotides, the CDR3 is TGTGCCAGCAGCGTCGGAGGGCAGGGGGCCTTTGCTACGCAGTATTTT.

This rearrangement joins TRBV10-3 to TRBJ1-4; the D gene is possibly TRBD1 (6 bases). Trimming shortened V by 5 bases and J by 3 bases, and 16 bases separated the two germline ends. Germline CDR1 and CDR2: ENHRY and SYGVKD. The CDR3 extends over 16 amino acids. The CDR3 protein is CAISSAGAGANEKLFF. The CDR3 bases are TGTGCCATCAGTTCCGCGGGGGCAGGAGCTAATGAAAAACTGTTTTTT.

The chain employs TRBV7-2 and TRBJ2-1; weak D call: TRBD2 (6 bases). Germline V gene lookup returns CDR1 SGHTA and CDR2 FQGNSA. Trimming stripped 5 bases from V and 7 bases from J, with 18 bases between. The CDR3 loop spans 15 amino acids. Here the CDR3 DNA reads TGTGCCAGCAGCGCCATCCCTAGCGCACCGAATGAGCAGTTCTTC. Its protein is CASSAIPSAPNEQFF.

V and J are TRBV5-1 and TRBJ2-1; D gene uncertain. V was shortened by 6 bases and J by 1 base, with 14 bases between the two germline ends. Germline loops: CDR1 SGHRS, CDR2 YFSETQ. The CDR3 totals 15 residues. The CDR3: CASTKVAGSYNEQFF. The CDR3 DNA sequence: TGCGCCAGCACCAAGGTGGCAGGTTCCTACAATGAGCAGTTCTTC.

The rearrangement joins TRBV29-1 to TRBJ2-7; maybe TRBD2 (5 bases). V was clipped by 4 bases and J by 2 bases, with 9 bases between them. This CDR3 has 12 amino acids. CDR1 SQVTM and CDR2 ANQGSEA come from the germline V gene. The CDR3 bases are TGCAGCGTTGTCCTAGCTACCTACGAGCAGTACTTC. Protein: CSVVLATYEQYF.

This chain connects TRBV19 to TRBJ2-3, with a tentative D call TRBD2 (5 bases). V was clipped by 6 bases and J by 0 bases, with 13 bases between them. The germline V gene has CDR1 LNHDA and CDR2 SQIVND (reference sequence). This CDR3 has 15 amino acids. The CDR3 spells CASSFSETSTDTQYF. In nucleotides, the CDR3 is TGTGCCAGTAGCTTTAGCGAGACTAGCACAGATACGCAGTATTTT.

The V gene is TRBV25-1, the J gene TRBJ1-4; D gene ambiguous. The CDR3 runs to 15 residues. V lost 7 bases and J 8 bases, leaving 20 bases between the germline ends. CDR1 is MGHDK, CDR2 SYGVNS, per germline. CDR3 in amino acids: CASNQPGGVGEKLFF. The DNA of the CDR3 is TGTGCCAGCAACCAGCCGGGCGGGGTTGGGGAAAAACTGTTTTTT.

This chain joins TRBV5-1 and TRBJ2-7, with 9 bases aligning to TRBD2. The germline V gene encodes CDR1 SGHRS and CDR2 YFSETQ. There are 15 residues in the CDR3. V was clipped by 1 base and J by 2 bases; unmatched bases: 4. The DNA of the CDR3 is TGCGCCAGCAGCTTGAGTCTAGCGGGAACCTACGAGCAGTACTTC. Translating it yields CASSLSLAGTYEQYF. The full variable domain, in which reference TRBV5-1 and TRBJ2-7 provide the parts outside the CDR3, is KAGVTQTPRYLIKTRGQQVTLSCSPISGHRSVSWYQQTPGQGLQFLFEYFSETQRNKGNFPGRFSGRQFSNSRSEMNVSTLELGDSALYLCASSLSLAGTYEQYFGPGTRLTVT.

The J gene is TRBJ1-1, the V gene TRBV15; D possibly corresponds to TRBD1 (5 bases). Trimming shortened V by 5 bases and J by 2 bases, and 15 bases separated the two germline ends. Per the germline V gene, CDR1 is LNHNV and CDR2 is YYDKDF (reference sequence). The CDR3 is 15 amino acids. DNA of the CDR3: TGTGCCACCAGCCTGTCGGGGCAGACAAACACTGAAGCTTTCTTT. As protein: CATSLSGQTNTEAFF.

In the case of this clone: Other nucleotide sequences from this sample produce the same CDR3. V gene TRBV18 combines with J gene TRBJ2-1; D gene uncertain. Trimming took 3 bases from V and 3 from J, leaving 6 bases between them. The CDR3 runs to 13 residues. Germline loops: CDR1 KGHSH, CDR2 LQKENI. The CDR3, as DNA: TGTGCCAGCTCACCTCCCAGCTACAATGAGCAGTTCTTC. The encoded protein is CASSPPSYNEQFF.